This entry concerns a single T cell receptor beta chain. CDR3 size: 18 residues. The V gene's germline CDR1 is SGHRS and CDR2 YFSETQ. V was clipped by 4 bases and J by 2 bases; unmatched bases: 14. This entry is derived from a study of cytomegalovirus exposure and HLA in healthy donors. The PCR was carried out with 60 Vbeta primers and 13 Jbeta primers. Sequencing used immunoSEQ multiplex PCR; TCRdb keeps in-frame clones, though not all of them. This repertoire shows under 110,000 clones, around 75% found once; its top ten account for 2.5%. The gene calls are TRBV5-1 and TRBJ2-3, with 9 bases aligning to TRBD2. Sequenced material: PBMCs. The receptor comes from a man aged 35-49 years in good health and CMV-seronegative. For the CDR3, the DNA is TGCGCCAGCAGCCCCACGCTTTTAGCGGGGGATAACACAGATACGCAGTATTTT. Translating it yields CASSPTLLAGDNTDTQYF.